This passage covers 10 T cell receptor beta chains from one sample sequenced in a study of PD-1 blockade in classical Hodgkin lymphoma. Relapses following autologous stem cell transplantation were seen in all patients, with brentuximab vedotin exposure varying. Generated by immunoSEQ multiplex PCR, the TCRdb table keeps only in-frame clones and is missing some. This sample carries fewer than 110,000 clones, 75% to 90% of them seen once, and the ten largest clones take about 7.1%. This specimen consisted of peripheral blood mononuclear cells (PBMCs), obtained before the second cycle of nivolumab. Receptors were obtained from a human donor with classical Hodgkin lymphoma.

The rearrangement uses TRBV27 and TRBJ2-5; D is possibly TRBD2 (5 bases). This CDR3 contains 12 residues. V lost 9 bases and J 6 bases, leaving 14 bases between the germline ends. The germline V gene has CDR1 MNHEY and CDR2 SMNVEV (reference sequence). CDR3 coding DNA: TGTGCCAGTCCTTTCCGGGGAAAGACCCAGTACTTC. This translates into CASPFRGKTQYF.

This clone was detected only a few times. The CDR3 sequence: CASSLTRSSYEQYF. The CDR3, as DNA: TGTGCCAGCAGCTTAACTAGGAGCTCCTACGAGCAGTACTTC. J is TRBJ2-7 and V is TRBV7-2; the D gene is possibly TRBD2 (5 bases). The CDR3 covers 14 residues. Per the germline V gene, CDR1 is SGHTA and CDR2 is FQGNSA. V lost 2 bases, J lost 0 bases, and 8 bases lay in between.

The chain links TRBV7-6 to TRBJ2-7, with 7 nucleotides matching TRBD2. Trimming at V came to 1 base and at J to 6 bases, leaving 9 bases not matched to a gene. There are 15 residues in the CDR3. The germline V gene encodes CDR1 SGHVS and CDR2 FNYEAQ. CDR3 sequence (DNA): TGTGCCAGCAGCTTAGTAGGAATAAGCGGGGCCGAGCAGTACTTC. It yields the protein CASSLVGISGAEQYF.

A single count supports this clone. V and J are TRBV13 and TRBJ2-5, with 10 positions matching TRBD2. Germline V gives CDR1 PRHDT, CDR2 FYEKMQ (reference sequence). The CDR3 is 16 residues long. The J segment lost 2 bases and the V segment lost 4 bases, leaving 7 bases of the junction unmatched. In DNA form, the CDR3 reads TGTGCCAGCAGCTCGGGACTAGCGAGATTTCAAGAGACCCAGTACTTC. Translated: CASSSGLARFQETQYF.

This sequence joins TRBV5-5 and TRBJ1-5, with TRBD1 matching 7 bases. Trimming removed 0 bases from V and 6 bases from J; junction bases left unmatched: 6. CDR1 SGHKS and CDR2 YYEKEE come from the germline V gene (reference sequence). The CDR3 is made up of 15 amino acids. The CDR3 protein is CASSLGQGRGQPQHF. The CDR3 coding sequence is TGTGCCAGCAGCTTGGGACAGGGCCGGGGTCAGCCCCAGCATTTT.

This clone was seen only once. The chain joins TRBV7-9 to TRBJ2-5; 10 bases are a match to TRBD1. The CDR3 runs 15 residues. The germline V gene has CDR1 SEHNR and CDR2 FQNEAQ (reference sequence). Trimming at V came to 5 bases and at J to 5 bases, leaving 8 bases not matched to a gene. The CDR3 DNA sequence: TGTGCCAGCAGCACAAGGACAGGGGGGTATGAGACCCAGTACTTC. As protein: CASSTRTGGYETQYF.

The rearrangement uses TRBV2 and TRBJ1-6; TRBD1 matches 8 bases. CDR1 is SNHLY, CDR2 FYNNEI, per germline. CDR3 length: 15 residues. The V segment lost 5 bases and the J segment 10 bases; nucleotides outside the gene matches: 10. The CDR3 bases are TGTGCCAGCAGTAGAAGACAGGGGAAGGACTCACCCCTCCACTTT. Amino acids: CASSRRQGKDSPLHF.

The CDR3, as DNA: TGTGCCAGCAGCAAAGTCCGGAGGGGGCAGGATCAGCCCCAGCATTTT. This gives the protein CASSKVRRGQDQPQHF. The chain couples TRBV21-1 to TRBJ1-5; the table calls TRBD1, which could not be checked here. TRBV21-1 is an annotated pseudogene. The CDR3 length is 16 residues.

This clone came up once. The gene calls are TRBV19 and TRBJ2-1, with TRBD2 matching 8 bases. CDR3 length equals 14 residues. Germline V gene sequence: CDR1 LNHDA, CDR2 SQIVND (reference sequence). V lost 6 bases and J lost 9; bases outside the gene matches: 10. CDR3 in DNA: TGTGCCAGTAGAGTCGGGACTAGTCAGGTTGAGCAGTTCTTC. Translation gives CASRVGTSQVEQFF.

This chain joins TRBV25-1 and TRBJ2-5, with D unclear. The V and J ends lost 0 bases and 2 bases respectively, with 7 bases between them. The CDR3 loop spans 14 amino acids. Germline loops: CDR1 MGHDK, CDR2 SYGVNS. Here the CDR3 reads CASSEYRTQETQYF. The CDR3 bases are TGTGCCAGCAGTGAATATAGAACTCAAGAGACCCAGTACTTC.